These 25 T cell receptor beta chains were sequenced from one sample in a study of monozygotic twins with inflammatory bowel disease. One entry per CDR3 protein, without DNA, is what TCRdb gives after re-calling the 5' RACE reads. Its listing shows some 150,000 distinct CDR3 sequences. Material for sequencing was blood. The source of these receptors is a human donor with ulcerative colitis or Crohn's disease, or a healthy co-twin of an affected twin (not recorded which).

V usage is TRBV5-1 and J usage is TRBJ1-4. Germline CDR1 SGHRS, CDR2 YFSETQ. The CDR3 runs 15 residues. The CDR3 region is CASSSNEAVGEKLFF.

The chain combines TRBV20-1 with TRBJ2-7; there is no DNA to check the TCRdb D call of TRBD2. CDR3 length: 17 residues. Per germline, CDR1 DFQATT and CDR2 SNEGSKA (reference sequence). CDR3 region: CSARDFQGLAGEKEQYF.

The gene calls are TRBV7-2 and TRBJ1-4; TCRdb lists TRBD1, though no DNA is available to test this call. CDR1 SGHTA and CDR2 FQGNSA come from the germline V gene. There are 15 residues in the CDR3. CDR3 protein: CASSTTGRPSEKLFF.

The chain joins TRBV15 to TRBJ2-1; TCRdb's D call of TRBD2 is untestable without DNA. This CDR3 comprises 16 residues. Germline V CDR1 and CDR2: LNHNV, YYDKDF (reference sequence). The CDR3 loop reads CATSRDARLAVNEQFF.

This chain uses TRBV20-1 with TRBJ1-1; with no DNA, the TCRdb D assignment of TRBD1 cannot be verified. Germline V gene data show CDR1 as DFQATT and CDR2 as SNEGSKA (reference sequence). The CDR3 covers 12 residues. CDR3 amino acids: CSASHQGSEAFF.

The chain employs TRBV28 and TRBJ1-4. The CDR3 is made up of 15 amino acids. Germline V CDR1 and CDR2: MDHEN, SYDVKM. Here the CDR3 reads CASSFSDGTNEKLFF.

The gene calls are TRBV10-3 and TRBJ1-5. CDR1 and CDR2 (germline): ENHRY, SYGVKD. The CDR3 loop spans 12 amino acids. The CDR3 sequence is CAISDWGQPQHF.

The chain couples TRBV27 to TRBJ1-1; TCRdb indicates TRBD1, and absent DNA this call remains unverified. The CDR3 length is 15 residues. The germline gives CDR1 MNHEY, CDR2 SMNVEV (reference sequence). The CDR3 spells CASRPTGGGNTEAFF.

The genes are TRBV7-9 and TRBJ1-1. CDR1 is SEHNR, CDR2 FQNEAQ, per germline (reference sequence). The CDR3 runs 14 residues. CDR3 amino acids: CASSFNSLNTEAFF.

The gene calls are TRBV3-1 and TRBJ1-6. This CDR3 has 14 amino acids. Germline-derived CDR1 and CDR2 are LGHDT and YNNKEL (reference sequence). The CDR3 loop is CASSQTDTNSPLHF.

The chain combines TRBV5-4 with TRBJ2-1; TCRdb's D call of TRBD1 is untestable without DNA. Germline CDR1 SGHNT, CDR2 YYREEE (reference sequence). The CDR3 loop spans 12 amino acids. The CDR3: CASRVGDNEQFF.

The CDR3 reads CASSPQPGQNTGELFF. J is TRBJ2-2 and V is TRBV5-1; absent DNA, TCRdb's TRBD1 call cannot be checked. Germline values: CDR1 SGHRS, CDR2 YFSETQ. This CDR3 spans 16 amino acids.

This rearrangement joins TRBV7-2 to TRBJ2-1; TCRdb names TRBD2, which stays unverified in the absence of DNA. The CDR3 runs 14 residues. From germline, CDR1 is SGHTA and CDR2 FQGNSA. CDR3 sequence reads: CAGSSQRGDNEQFF.

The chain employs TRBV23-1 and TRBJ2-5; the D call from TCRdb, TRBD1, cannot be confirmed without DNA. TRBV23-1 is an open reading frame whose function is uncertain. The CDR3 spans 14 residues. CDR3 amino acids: CASSQRTGEETQYF.

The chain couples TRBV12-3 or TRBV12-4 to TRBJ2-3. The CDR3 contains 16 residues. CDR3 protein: CASSRADSSSTDTQYF.

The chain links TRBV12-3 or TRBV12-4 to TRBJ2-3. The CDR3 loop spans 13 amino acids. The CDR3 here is CASSHNQDPPQYF.

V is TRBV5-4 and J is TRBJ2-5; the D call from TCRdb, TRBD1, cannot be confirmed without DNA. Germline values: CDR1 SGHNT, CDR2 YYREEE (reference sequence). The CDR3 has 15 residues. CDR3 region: CASSLEGGIQETQYF.

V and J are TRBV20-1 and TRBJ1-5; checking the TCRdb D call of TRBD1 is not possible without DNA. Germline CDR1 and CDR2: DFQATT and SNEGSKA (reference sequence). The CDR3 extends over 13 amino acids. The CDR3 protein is CSARLSGGGPQHF.

CDR3: CANSPGRSGNTIYF. The J gene is TRBJ1-3, the V gene TRBV2. Germline CDR1 reads SNHLY; CDR2 reads FYNNEI. The CDR3 runs to 14 residues.

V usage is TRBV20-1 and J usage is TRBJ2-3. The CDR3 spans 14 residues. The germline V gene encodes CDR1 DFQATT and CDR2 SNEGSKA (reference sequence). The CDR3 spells CSARDLYSTDTQYF.

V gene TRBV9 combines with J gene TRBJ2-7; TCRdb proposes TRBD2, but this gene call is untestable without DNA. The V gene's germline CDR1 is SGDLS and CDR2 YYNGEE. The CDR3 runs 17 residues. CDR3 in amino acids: CASSVAADGLISYEQYF. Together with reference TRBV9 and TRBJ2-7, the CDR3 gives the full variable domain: DSGVTQTPKHLITATGQRVTLRCSPRSGDLSVYWYQQSLDQGLQFLIQYYNGEERAKGNILERFSAQQFPDLHSELNLSSLELGDSALYFCASSVAADGLISYEQYFGPGTRLTVT.

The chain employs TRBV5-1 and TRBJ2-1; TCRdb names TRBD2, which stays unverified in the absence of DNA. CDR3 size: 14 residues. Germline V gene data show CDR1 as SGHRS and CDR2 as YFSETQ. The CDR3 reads CASTPSGGSLEQFF.

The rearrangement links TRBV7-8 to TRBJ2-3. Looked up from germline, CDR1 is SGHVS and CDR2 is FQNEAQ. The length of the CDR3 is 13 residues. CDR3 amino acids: CASSLARWNTQYF.

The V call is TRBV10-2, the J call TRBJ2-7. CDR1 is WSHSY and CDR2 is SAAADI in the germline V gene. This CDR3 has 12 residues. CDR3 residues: CASSQGPNEQYF.

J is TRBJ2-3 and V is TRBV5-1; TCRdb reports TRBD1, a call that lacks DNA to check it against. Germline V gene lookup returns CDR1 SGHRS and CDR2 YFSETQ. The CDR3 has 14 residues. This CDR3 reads CASNPRGPTDTQYF.